This TCR beta chain was retrieved from a study of blood T cell repertoires in COVID-19. Study overall: Both acute and convalescent COVID-19 samples were obtained from the United States, Italy and Spain.

The V segment lost 3 bases and the J segment 3 bases; nucleotides outside the gene matches: 4. The CDR3 has 14 residues. Germline assignment: CDR1 KGHSH and CDR2 LQKENI. Here immunoSEQ multiplex PCR was the method, and the copy in TCRdb shows in-frame clones only, minus some. Of under 200,000 clones detected, approximately 90% appear once; the ten largest clones hold about a quarter. Sequencing input: peripheral blood. This TCR came from a man between 60 and 70 years old with acute or convalescent COVID-19. This sequence joins TRBV18 and TRBJ1-2; 7 nucleotides align to TRBD1. Here the CDR3 DNA reads TGTGCCAGCTCACCCCCGACAGGGTACTATGGCTACACCTTC. This codes for CASSPPTGYYGYTF.